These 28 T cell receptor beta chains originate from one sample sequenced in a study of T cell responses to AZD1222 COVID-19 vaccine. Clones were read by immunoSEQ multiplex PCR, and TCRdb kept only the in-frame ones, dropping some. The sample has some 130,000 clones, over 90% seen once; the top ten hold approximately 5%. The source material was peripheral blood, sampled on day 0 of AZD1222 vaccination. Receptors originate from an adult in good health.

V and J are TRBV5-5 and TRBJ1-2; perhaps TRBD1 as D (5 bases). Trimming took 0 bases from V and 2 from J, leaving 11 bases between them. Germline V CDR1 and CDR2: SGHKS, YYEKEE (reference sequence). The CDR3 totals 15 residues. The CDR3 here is CASSLGLAGNYGYTF. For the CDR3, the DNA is TGTGCCAGCAGCTTGGGTCTGGCAGGGAACTATGGCTACACCTTC. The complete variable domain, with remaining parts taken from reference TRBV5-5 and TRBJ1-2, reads DAGVTQSPTHLIKTRGQQVTLRCSPISGHKSVSWYQQVLGQGPQFIFQYYEKEERGRGNFPDRFSARQFPNYSSELNVNALLLGDSALYLCASSLGLAGNYGYTFGSGTRLTVV.

CDR3 in DNA: TGCGCCAGCAGCCAGTCGGGGCGGAGCCAGAACACTGAAGCTTTCTTT. This translates into CASSQSGRSQNTEAFF. The rearrangement uses TRBV4-1 and TRBJ1-1; TRBD1 might be the D (5 bases). Germline V gene lookup returns CDR1 MGHRA and CDR2 YSYEKL. The V and J ends lost 3 bases and 1 base respectively, with 15 bases between them. The CDR3 sequence is 16 residues long.

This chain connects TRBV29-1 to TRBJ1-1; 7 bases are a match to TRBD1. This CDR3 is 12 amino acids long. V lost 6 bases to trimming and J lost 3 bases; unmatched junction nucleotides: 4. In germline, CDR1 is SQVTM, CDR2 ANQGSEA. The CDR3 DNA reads TGCAGCGTCCAACAGGGGTACACTGAAGCTTTCTTT. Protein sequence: CSVQQGYTEAFF. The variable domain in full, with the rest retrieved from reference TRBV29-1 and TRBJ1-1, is SAVISQKPSRDICQRGTSLTIQCQVDSQVTMMFWYRQQPGQSLTLIATANQGSEATYESGFVIDKFPISRPNLTFSTLTVSNMSPEDSSIYLCSVQQGYTEAFFGQGTRLTVV.

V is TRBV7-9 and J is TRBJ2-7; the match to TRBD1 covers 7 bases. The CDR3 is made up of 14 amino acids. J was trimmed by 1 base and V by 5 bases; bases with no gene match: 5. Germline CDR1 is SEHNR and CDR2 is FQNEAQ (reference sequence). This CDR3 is CASSGRTGSYEQYF. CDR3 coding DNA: TGTGCCAGCAGCGGGCGGACAGGATCCTACGAGCAGTACTTC.

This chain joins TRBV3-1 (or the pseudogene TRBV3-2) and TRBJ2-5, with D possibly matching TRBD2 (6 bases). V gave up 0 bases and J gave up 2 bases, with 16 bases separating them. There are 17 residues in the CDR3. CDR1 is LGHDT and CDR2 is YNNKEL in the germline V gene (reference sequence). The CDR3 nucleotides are TGTGCCAGCAGCCAAGACGCCCGGTTAGCGGTACAAGAGACCCAGTACTTC. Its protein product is CASSQDARLAVQETQYF.

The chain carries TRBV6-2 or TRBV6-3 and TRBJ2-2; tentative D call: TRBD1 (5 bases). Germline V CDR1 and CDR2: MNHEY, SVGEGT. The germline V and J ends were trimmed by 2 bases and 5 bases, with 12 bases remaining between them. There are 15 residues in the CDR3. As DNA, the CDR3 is TGTGCCAGCAGTTACCCCCAGGGTACAACCGGGGAGCTGTTTTTT. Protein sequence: CASSYPQGTTGELFF.

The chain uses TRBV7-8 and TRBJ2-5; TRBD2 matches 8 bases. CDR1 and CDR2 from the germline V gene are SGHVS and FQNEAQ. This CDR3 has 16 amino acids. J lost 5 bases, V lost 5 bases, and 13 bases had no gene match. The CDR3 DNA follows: TGTGCCAGCAGCCAATTCAGCGGGAGAAATGAGGAGACCCAGTACTTC. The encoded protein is CASSQFSGRNEETQYF.

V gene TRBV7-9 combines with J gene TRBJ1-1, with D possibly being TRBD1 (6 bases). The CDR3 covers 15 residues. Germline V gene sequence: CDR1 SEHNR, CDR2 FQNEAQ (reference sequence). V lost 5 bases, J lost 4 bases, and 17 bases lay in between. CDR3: CASSPPQGISTEAFF. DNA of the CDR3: TGTGCCAGCAGCCCACCCCAGGGGATTAGCACTGAAGCTTTCTTT. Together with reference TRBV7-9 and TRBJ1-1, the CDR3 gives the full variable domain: DTGVSQNPRHKITKRGQNVTFRCDPISEHNRLYWYRQTLGQGPEFLTYFQNEAQLEKSRLLSDRFSAERPKGSFSTLEIQRTEQGDSAMYLCASSPPQGISTEAFFGQGTRLTVV.

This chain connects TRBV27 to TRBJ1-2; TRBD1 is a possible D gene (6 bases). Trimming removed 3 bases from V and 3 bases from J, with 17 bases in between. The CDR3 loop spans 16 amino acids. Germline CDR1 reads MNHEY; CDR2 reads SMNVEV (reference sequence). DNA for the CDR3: TGTGCCAGCAGTTTCTCGGCGGGGGGCGTGTACTATGGCTACACCTTC. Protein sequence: CASSFSAGGVYYGYTF.

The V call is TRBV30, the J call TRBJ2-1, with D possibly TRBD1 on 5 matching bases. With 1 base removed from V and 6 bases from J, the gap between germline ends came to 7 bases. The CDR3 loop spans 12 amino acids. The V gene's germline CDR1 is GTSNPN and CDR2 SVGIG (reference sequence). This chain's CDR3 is CAWSEGVNEQFF. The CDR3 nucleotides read TGTGCCTGGAGTGAAGGGGTCAATGAGCAGTTCTTC.

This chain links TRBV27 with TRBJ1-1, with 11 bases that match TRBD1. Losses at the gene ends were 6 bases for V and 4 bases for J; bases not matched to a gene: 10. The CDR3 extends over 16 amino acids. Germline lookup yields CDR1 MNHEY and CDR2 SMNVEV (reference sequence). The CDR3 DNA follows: TGTGCCAGCAGCAGGGACAGGGGGGAGGTTGGCACTGAAGCTTTCTTT. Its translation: CASSRDRGEVGTEAFF.

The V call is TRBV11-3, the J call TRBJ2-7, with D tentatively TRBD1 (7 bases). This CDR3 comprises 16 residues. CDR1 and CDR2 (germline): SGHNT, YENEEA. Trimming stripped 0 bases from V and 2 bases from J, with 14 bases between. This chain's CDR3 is CASSLDGTAGTYEQYF. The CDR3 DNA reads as TGTGCCAGCAGCTTAGACGGGACAGCGGGCACCTACGAGCAGTACTTC.

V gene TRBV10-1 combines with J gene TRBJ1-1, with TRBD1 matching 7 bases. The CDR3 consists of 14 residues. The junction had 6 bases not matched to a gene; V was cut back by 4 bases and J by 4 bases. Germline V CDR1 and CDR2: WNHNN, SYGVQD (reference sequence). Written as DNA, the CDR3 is TGCGCCAGCAGTGCCAACCAGGGGGGCACTGAAGCTTTCTTT. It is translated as CASSANQGGTEAFF.

CDR3 in amino acids: CASSEGVGNTEAFF. As DNA, the CDR3 is TGTGCCAGCAGTGAAGGAGTGGGGAACACTGAAGCTTTCTTT. The chain employs TRBV2 and TRBJ1-1, with no clear D. V dropped 1 base and J dropped 1 base, with 7 bases sitting between them. CDR1 SNHLY and CDR2 FYNNEI come from the germline V gene. There are 14 residues in the CDR3.

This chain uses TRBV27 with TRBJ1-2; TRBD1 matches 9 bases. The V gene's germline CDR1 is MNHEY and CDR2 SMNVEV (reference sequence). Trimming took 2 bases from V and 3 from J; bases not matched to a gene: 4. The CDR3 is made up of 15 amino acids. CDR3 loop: CASSLGTGLHYGYTF. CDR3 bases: TGTGCCAGCAGTTTAGGGACAGGGCTACACTATGGCTACACCTTC.

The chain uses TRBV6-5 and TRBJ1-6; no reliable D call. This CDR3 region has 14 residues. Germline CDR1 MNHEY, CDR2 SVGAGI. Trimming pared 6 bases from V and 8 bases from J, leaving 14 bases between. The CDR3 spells CASSPLLRDSPLHF. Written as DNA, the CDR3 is TGTGCCAGCAGCCCGCTTTTGAGGGATTCACCCCTCCACTTT.

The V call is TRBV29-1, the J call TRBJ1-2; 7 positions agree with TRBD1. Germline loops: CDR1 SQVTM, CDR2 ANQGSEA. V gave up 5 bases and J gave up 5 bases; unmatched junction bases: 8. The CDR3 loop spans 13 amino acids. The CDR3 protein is CSVRTGTEYGYTF. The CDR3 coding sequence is TGCAGCGTTCGAACCGGGACAGAATATGGCTACACCTTC.

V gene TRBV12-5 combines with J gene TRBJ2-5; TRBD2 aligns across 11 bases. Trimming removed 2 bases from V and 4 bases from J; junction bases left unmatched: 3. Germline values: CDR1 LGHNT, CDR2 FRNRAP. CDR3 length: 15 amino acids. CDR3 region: CASGLLAGGVETQYF. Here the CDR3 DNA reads TGTGCTAGTGGTTTGCTAGCGGGAGGAGTAGAGACCCAGTACTTC. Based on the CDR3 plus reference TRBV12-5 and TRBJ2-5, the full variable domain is DARVTQTPRHKVTEMGQEVTMRCQPILGHNTVFWYRQTMMQGLELLAYFRNRAPLDDSGMPKDRFSAEMPDATLATLKIQPSEPRDSAVYFCASGLLAGGVETQYFGPGTRLLVL.

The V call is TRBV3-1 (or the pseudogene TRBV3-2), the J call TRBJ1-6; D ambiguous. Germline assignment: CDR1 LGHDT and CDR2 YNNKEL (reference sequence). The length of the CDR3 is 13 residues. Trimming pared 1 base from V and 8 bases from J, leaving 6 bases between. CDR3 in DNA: TGTGCCAGCAGCCAAGTGGTTGATTCACCCCTCCACTTT. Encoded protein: CASSQVVDSPLHF.

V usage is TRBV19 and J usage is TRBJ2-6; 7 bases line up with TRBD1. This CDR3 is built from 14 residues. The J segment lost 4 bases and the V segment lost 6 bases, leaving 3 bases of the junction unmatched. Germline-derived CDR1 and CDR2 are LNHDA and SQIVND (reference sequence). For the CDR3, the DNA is TGTGCCAGTAGACAGGGGTCGGGGGCCAACGTCCTGACTTTC. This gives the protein CASRQGSGANVLTF.

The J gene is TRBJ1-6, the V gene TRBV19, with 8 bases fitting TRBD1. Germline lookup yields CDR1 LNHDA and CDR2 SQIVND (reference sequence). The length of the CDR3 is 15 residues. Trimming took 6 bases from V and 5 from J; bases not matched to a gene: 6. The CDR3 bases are TGTGCCAGTAGACGGACAGGGCCCGATAATTCACCCCTCCACTTT. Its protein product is CASRRTGPDNSPLHF.

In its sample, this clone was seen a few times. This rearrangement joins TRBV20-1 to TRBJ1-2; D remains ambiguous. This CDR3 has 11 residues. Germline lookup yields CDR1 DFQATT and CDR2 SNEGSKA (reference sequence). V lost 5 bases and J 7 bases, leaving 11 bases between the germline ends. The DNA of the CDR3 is TGCAGTGCTTGGACTAACATTGGCTACACCTTC. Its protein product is CSAWTNIGYTF.

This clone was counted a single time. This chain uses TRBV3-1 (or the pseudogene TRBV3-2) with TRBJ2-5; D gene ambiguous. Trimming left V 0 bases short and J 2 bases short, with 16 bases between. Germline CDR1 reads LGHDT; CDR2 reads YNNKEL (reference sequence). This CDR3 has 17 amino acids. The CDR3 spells CASSQDPAAELQETQYF. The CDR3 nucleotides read TGTGCCAGCAGCCAAGATCCGGCAGCCGAACTTCAAGAGACCCAGTACTTC.

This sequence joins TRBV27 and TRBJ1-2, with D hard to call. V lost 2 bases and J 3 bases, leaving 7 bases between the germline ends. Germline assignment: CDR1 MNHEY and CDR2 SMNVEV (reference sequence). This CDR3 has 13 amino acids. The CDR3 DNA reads TGTGCCAGCAGTTTAGGGCAGGACTATGGCTACACCTTC. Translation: CASSLGQDYGYTF.

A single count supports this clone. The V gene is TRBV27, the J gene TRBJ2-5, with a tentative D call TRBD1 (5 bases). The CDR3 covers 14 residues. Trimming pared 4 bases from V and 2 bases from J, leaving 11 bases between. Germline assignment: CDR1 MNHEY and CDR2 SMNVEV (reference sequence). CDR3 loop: CASSYGPGQETQYF. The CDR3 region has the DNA TGTGCCAGCAGTTATGGGCCAGGGCAAGAGACCCAGTACTTC.

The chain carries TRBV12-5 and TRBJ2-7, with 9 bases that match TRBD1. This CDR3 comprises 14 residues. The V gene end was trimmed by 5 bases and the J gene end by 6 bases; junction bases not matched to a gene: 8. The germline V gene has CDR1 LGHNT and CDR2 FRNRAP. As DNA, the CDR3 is TGTGCTAGTGGTCCAGGGACAGGGTATGGCGAGCAGTACTTC. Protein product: CASGPGTGYGEQYF.

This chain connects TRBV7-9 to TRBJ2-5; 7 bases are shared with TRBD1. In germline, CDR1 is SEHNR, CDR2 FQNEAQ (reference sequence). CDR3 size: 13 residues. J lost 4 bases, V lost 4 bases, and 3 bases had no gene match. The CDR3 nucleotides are TGTGCCAGCAGCTCACGACAGGGAGAGACCCAGTACTTC. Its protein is CASSSRQGETQYF.

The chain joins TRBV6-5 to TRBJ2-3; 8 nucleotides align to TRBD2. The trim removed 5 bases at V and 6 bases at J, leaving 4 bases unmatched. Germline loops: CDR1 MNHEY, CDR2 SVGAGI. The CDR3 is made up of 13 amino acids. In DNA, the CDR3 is TGTGCCAGCAGTCACGGGGGGGAGGATACGCAGTATTTT. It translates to CASSHGGEDTQYF.